This T cell receptor (beta chain) was found in a study of T-cell reconstitution after alpha-beta-depleted transplantation in children. This clonotype occurred a few times. This CDR3 comprises 16 residues. Germline V gene sequence: CDR1 SGHRS, CDR2 YFSETQ. V shed 0 bases, J shed 8 bases, and the junction held 8 bases outside the gene matches. Using unique molecular identifiers, the investigators prepared the TCRbeta library. TCRdb fed the PCR reads into MiXCR, producing one record per CDR3 protein. The sample shows some 530,000 distinct CDR3 sequences, roughly an eighth of them seen only once. The sequencing used PBMCs from the stem cell graft donor, collected from the stem cell graft. The J gene is TRBJ2-3, the V gene TRBV5-1; TRBD1 matches at 11 bases. The TCR originated in a human donor who donated a stem cell graft to a child with combined immunodeficiency. For the CDR3, the DNA is TGCGCCAGCAGCTTGGCCGGACAGGGGGCTGGGGGTACGCAGTATTTT. It is translated as CASSLAGQGAGGTQYF.